This T cell receptor beta chain was sequenced in a study of blood T cells in healthy people across ages (dated by TCRdb to between 2014 and 2017). For the wider study: In model experiments, roughly one uniquely barcoded TCR beta cDNA molecule per two T cells was captured by template switching. Age-related changes in TCR beta repertoire diversity were measured in the study by deep sequencing normalized with unique cDNA molecular identifiers. Four age groups were formed from the donors: young (average approximately 17 years), middle-aged (just under 40), aged (62) and long-lived (less than 85). Donors of different ages were randomly distributed across sequencing lanes to avoid experimental bias. Two additional independent replicas of 1 million unique cDNA reads from the same blood draw were analyzed for two donors (one aged 18 to 30 and one aged 80 or older). General conclusions and limits of the study: Compared with the aged group, more naive CD4+ T cells, fewer expanded clones and increased TCR diversity were shown by the long-lived group, suggesting age selection. Observed TCR beta diversity correlated strongly with the percentage of naive T cells measured by flow cytometry. Total diversity estimates from one million sequenced T cells were considered lower bounds and underestimates. As age increased, observed TCR beta diversity per million T cells dropped in a roughly linear way, and a significant reduction was already evident by age roughly 40. Conclusive comparison of naive and antigen-experienced compartments was prevented by the profiling of bulk unsorted PBMCs. Donor CMV infection status was unknown, potentially confounding age-related changes in expanded clonotypes.

The donors were about 40 Caucasian individuals from Russia, aged roughly 6 to 100 years, who were systemically healthy. Each donor gave approximately 9.3 milliliters of peripheral blood, collected into EDTA-treated Vacutainer tubes. PBMCs were isolated by Ficoll-Paque density-gradient centrifugation, with at least 6.5 million obtained per sample. Trizol reagent was used to extract total RNA from the PBMCs, yielding at least 5 micrograms per sample. For every donor, flow cytometry on a PBMC aliquot measured the percentage of naive CD45RAhigh/CD27high T cells. The germline ends are 22 bases apart after V is trimmed by 2 bases and J by 2 bases. From a lookup of the germline V gene, CDR1 and CDR2 are SGHRS and YFSETQ. The CDR3 goes from the cysteine to the phenylalanine over 18 residues. The only DNA kept is the CDR3, 54 bases in frame from the first base. The method was 5' RACE. TCRdb names Illumina HiSeq 2500 as the instrument used. A second PCR of about 7 to 12 cycles was performed with a sample-barcoded 5' primer and a J-beta primer mix. A template-switch 5' adaptor carrying 12 random nucleotides introduced a unique molecular identifier onto each TCR beta cDNA molecule. At least 3 million CDR3-containing paired-end reads were obtained from each sample. First-strand cDNA synthesis was performed from all RNA using the Mint cDNA synthesis kit, with priming by a TRBC-specific oligonucleotide. All cDNA was treated with uracil-DNA glycosylase and then went through a first 18-cycle PCR with the universal primers M1SS and BC2_uni_R. Per the authors' processing: For normalization, 1 million high-quality reads were randomly selected from each sample, with every read carrying a distinct molecular identifier. Instead of being binned into consensus sequences, reads with shared molecular identifiers were discarded. MiTCR, run with a Q25 quality threshold and the strictest error-elimination algorithm, handled CDR3 identification, clonotype clustering and error correction. A nonparametric unseen species model using Euler transformation provided a lower-bound estimate of total TCR beta diversity. In-frame beta chains were kept once TCRdb had trimmed the public reads at Q25 with fastp and called clones with MiXCR. For every CDR3 protein sequence, its rows merge into one entry that carries the most common genes and DNA. These V and J calls rely on TCRdb rather than the paper's analysis. A total of roughly 800,000 distinct CDR3 sequences appear in this sample, roughly 60% of them only once. The top ten constitute approximately 21% of the sample.

Concerning this clonotype itself: Its target antigen remains unknown. The sample holds no much larger clone one base away, and base qualities are not on file.

The source of this sequence is a man aged 25 to 45 in good health. Source material: blood. The chain employs TRBV5-1 and TRBJ2-5; the D element might be TRBD1 or TRBD2, as each aligns at 6 bases. The CDR3 reads as follows: CASSFKPGEAVGQETQYF. The DNA sequence is given as TGCGCCAGCAGCTTTAAGCCAGGGGAGGCAGTTGGGCAAGAGACCCAGTACTTC.